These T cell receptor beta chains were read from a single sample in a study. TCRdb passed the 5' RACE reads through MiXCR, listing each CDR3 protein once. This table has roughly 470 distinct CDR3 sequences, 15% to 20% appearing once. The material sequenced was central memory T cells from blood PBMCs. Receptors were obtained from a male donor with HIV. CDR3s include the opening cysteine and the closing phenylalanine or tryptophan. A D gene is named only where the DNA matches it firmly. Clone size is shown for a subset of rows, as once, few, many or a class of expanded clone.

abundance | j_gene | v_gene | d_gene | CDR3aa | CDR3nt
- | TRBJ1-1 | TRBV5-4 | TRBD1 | CASSLGTGLNTEAFF | TGTGCCAGCAGCTTAGGGACAGGGCTGAACACTGAAGCTTTCTTT
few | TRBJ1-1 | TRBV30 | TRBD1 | CAWSTGQKAFF | TGTGCCTGGAGTACGGGACAGAAAGCTTTCTTT
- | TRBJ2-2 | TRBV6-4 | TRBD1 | CASSTGDVGELFF | TGTGCCAGCAGTACAGGGGACGTCGGGGAGCTGTTTTTT
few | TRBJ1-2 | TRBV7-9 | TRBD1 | CASSWGDRPNYGYTF | TGTGCCAGCAGCTGGGGGGACAGGCCGAACTATGGCTACACCTTC
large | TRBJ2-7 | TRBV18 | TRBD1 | CASSPTTMGQNNYEQYF | TGTGCCAGCTCACCCACCACGATGGGACAGAATAACTACGAGCAGTACTTC
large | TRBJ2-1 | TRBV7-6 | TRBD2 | CASSLGLAGGENEQFF | TGTGCCAGCAGCTTAGGACTAGCGGGAGGAGAGAATGAGCAGTTCTTC
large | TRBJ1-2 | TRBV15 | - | CATSRDRPQGYGYTF | TGTGCCACCAGCAGAGACCGCCCACAGGGCTATGGCTACACCTTC
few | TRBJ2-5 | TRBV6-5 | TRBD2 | CASSYSPSGQETQYF | TGTGCCAGCAGTTACTCGCCTAGCGGGCAAGAGACCCAGTACTTC
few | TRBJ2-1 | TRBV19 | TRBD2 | CASRPTSGRGGNEQFF | TGTGCCAGTAGACCCACTAGCGGGAGAGGGGGAAATGAGCAGTTCTTC
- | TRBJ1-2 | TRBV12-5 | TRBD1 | CASASDRAPAGYTF | TGTGCTAGTGCCTCGGACAGGGCCCCAGCAGGCTACACCTTC
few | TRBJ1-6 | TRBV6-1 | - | CASSEIMGGRGNSPLHF | TGTGCCAGCAGTGAAATCATGGGCGGCCGGGGGAATTCACCCCTCCACTTT
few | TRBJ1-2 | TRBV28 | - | CASSLVEYGYTF | TGTGCCAGCAGTCTGGTGGAGTATGGCTACACCTTC
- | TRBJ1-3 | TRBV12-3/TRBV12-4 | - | CASSLPRGGSSGNTIYF | TGTGCCAGCAGTTTGCCCCGGGGGGGTTCCTCTGGAAACACCATATATTTT
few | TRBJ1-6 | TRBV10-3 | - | CAISQEGKNSPLHF | TGTGCCATCAGTCAGGAGGGTAAGAATTCACCCCTCCACTTT
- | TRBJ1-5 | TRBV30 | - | CAWSVSQGGNQPQHF | TGTGCCTGGAGTGTGTCTCAGGGAGGCAATCAGCCCCAGCATTTT
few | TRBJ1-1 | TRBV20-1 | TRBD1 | CSARAPQGEAFF | TGCAGTGCTAGAGCCCCACAGGGGGAAGCTTTCTTT
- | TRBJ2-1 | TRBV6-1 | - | CASWGSGNNEQFF | TGTGCCAGCTGGGGTAGCGGCAACAATGAGCAGTTCTTC
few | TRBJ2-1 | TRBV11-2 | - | CASSSEQNEQFF | TGTGCCAGCAGCTCCGAGCAGAATGAGCAGTTCTTC
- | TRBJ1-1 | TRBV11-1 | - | CAISLGGANTEAFF | TGTGCCATCAGCCTAGGCGGGGCGAACACTGAAGCTTTCTTT
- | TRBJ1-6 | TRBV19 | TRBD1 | CASSVTGDNSPLHF | TGTGCCAGTAGTGTGACAGGGGACAACTCACCCCTCCACTTT
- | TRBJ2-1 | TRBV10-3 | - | CAISETRSSHEQFF | TGTGCCATCAGTGAAACCCGGAGTAGCCATGAGCAGTTCTTC
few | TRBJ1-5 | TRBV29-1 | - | CSVGGGGNQPQHF | TGCAGCGTTGGGGGAGGTGGCAATCAGCCCCAGCATTTT
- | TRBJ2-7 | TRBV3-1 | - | CASSQSPAYEQYF | TGTGCCAGCAGCCAATCGCCTGCCTACGAGCAGTACTTC
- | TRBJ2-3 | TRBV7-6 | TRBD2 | CASSPRLAGGTDTQYF | TGTGCCAGCAGCCCACGACTAGCGGGGGGAACAGATACGCAGTATTTT
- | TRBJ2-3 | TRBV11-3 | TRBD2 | CASSPGLAGSTDTQYF | TGTGCCAGCAGCCCGGGACTAGCGGGTAGCACAGATACGCAGTATTTT
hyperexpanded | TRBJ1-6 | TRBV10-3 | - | CATLDGSNSPLHF | TGTGCCACCCTGGACGGTTCAAATTCACCCCTCCACTTT
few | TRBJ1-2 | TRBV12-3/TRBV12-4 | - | CASSPHIQYGYTF | TGTGCCAGCAGCCCCCATATACAATATGGCTACACCTTC
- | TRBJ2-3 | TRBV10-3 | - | CAISDSTDTQYF | TGTGCCATCAGTGACAGCACCGATACGCAGTATTTT
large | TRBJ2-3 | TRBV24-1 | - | CATSERGGANTQYF | TGTGCCACCAGTGAGCGGGGTGGGGCGAATACGCAGTATTTT
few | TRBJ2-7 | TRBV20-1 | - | CSVVTYEQYF | TGCAGTGTAGTTACCTACGAGCAGTACTTC
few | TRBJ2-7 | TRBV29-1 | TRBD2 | CSAYSGRAPYEQYF | TGCAGCGCCTATAGCGGGAGGGCCCCCTACGAGCAGTACTTC
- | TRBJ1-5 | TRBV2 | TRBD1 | CVSGDRVRDQPQHF | TGTGTCAGCGGGGACAGGGTGAGGGACCAGCCCCAGCATTTT
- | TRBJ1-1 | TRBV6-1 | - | CASSKQGGHTEAFF | TGTGCCAGCAGTAAACAGGGAGGTCACACTGAAGCTTTCTTT
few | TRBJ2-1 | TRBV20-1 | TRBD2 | CSAEVGRGVKGEQFF | TGCAGTGCGGAGGTCGGGAGGGGTGTAAAAGGGGAGCAGTTCTTC
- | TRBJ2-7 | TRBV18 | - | CASSRAGTHEQYF | TGTGCCAGCTCACGTGCGGGAACCCACGAGCAGTACTTC
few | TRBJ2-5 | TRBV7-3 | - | CASSQGPQETQYF | TGTGCCAGCAGCCAGGGACCGCAAGAGACCCAGTACTTC
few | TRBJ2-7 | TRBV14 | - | CASSQDEAFSYEQYF | TGTGCCAGCAGCCAAGATGAAGCGTTCTCCTACGAGCAGTACTTC
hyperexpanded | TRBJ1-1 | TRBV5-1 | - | CASSPATGLNTEAFF | TGCGCCAGCAGCCCCGCGACAGGATTAAACACTGAAGCTTTCTTT
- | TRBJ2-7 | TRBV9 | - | CASSVAPGSGMYEQYF | TGTGCCAGCAGCGTAGCTCCCGGGAGTGGGATGTACGAGCAGTACTTC